This T cell receptor (beta chain) was identified in a study of persistence of HIV-infected CD4 T cells. Study-wide background: A couple of participants gave one leukapheresis sample; others gave up to about 180 mL blood repeatedly.

Cells were stimulated nonspecifically with anti-CD3/anti-CD28 magnetic beads. Sorting of responding CD4+ T cells relied on upregulated CD40 ligand together with CD69. Stimulated PBMCs had first been depleted of CD8+ T cells. Note on this clone: The target antigen is unknown.

The immunoSEQ assay was version 4, run in survey mode. Sequencing used immunoSEQ multiplex PCR; TCRdb keeps in-frame clones, though not all of them. The sample lists fewer than 50,000 clones, 80% to 95% occurring once. Trimming at V came to 2 bases and at J to 0 bases, leaving 8 bases not matched to a gene. Germline V gene lookup returns CDR1 SGDLS and CDR2 YYNGEE. This CDR3 is 17 amino acids long. Points from the study as a whole: Within sorted populations, more oligoclonal TCRs accompanied more oligoclonal proviruses.

The chain combines TRBV9 with TRBJ1-1; 9 bases are a match to TRBD1. The sequence came from an adult man with HIV who was CMV-seropositive. Sequencing was performed on CD4+ T cells sorted from PBMCs after approximately 19-hour stimulation, taken from a patient who received antiretroviral therapy. The CDR3 DNA sequence: TGTGCCAGCAGCGTTGGACAGGGGTCGTTCATGAACACTGAAGCTTTCTTT. It is translated as CASSVGQGSFMNTEAFF.